The 20 T cell receptor beta chains listed next were all sequenced from one sample in a study of T cell clonality in common variable immunodeficiency. Profiling relied on immunoSEQ multiplex PCR, and the TCRdb table lists in-frame clones only, not all of them. This set yields tens of thousands of clones and no singletons; the top ten hold roughly 4.5%. Sequenced input: peripheral blood mononuclear cells. The receptors come from a person between 18 and 75 years old in good health.

This clone occurred many times. The read terminates 3 residues before the CDR3 end, so the remaining end is supplied by the germline J gene. The J gene is TRBJ2-7, the V gene TRBV5-1; weak D call: TRBD1 (7 bases). Germline V lookup: CDR1 SGHRS, CDR2 YFSETQ. Trimming removed 4 bases at V and 5 bases at J, with 16 bases between. The CDR3 is 14 residues long. The CDR3 loop is CASSAAGGYNEQYF. CDR3 bases read: TGCGCCAGCAGCGCGGCAGGGGGGTATAACGAG.

Many counts were recorded for this clone. The CDR3 end lies 3 residues beyond the end of the read and is filled in from the germline J gene. The chain employs TRBV18 and TRBJ2-3; a possible D gene is TRBD1 (6 bases). This CDR3 has 14 residues. Trimming took 6 bases from V and 0 from J, leaving 10 bases between them. Germline V CDR1 and CDR2: KGHSH, LQKENI. The CDR3 sequence: CASSGTSSTDTQYF. The covered CDR3 bases are TGTGCCAGCTCCGGGACATCTAGCACAGATACG.

This clone was observed a few times. The CDR3 end lies 3 residues beyond the end of the read and is filled in from the germline J gene. The chain links TRBV10-2 to TRBJ1-2, with a possible D match to TRBD1 (5 bases). This CDR3 is 14 amino acids long. Germline V lookup: CDR1 WSHSY, CDR2 SAAADI. V was shortened by 7 bases and J by 7 bases, with 19 bases between the two germline ends. CDR3 loop: CASTPRGAEGGYTF. The part of the CDR3 DNA that was read is TGCGCCAGCACACCACGTGGGGCTGAGGGTGGC.

This clone came up many times. The CDR3 end lies 3 residues beyond the end of the read and is filled in from the germline J gene. The chain is built from TRBV2 and TRBJ2-5, with 9 bases lining up with TRBD1. Germline lookup yields CDR1 SNHLY and CDR2 FYNNEI. V lost 4 bases and J lost 4; bases outside the gene matches: 7. The CDR3 spans 15 residues. CDR3 in amino acids: CASSAGQGFRETQYF. The DNA read from the CDR3 is TGTGCCAGCAGTGCCGGACAGGGGTTTCGAGAGACC. The whole variable domain, filled in from reference TRBV2 and TRBJ2-5, reads EPEVTQTPSHQVTQMGQEVILRCVPISNHLYFYWYRQILGQKVEFLVSFYNNEISEKSEIFDDQFSVERPDGSNFTLKIRSTKLEDSAMYFCASSAGQGFRETQYFGPGTRLLVL.

This clone was detected ten times or more. The read gets to within 3 residues of the CDR3 end, and the germline J gene fills in the rest. The chain recombines TRBV7-8 with TRBJ1-2; 8 positions match TRBD1. With 5 bases clipped from V and 4 bases from J, the junction kept 0 bases outside the gene matches. Germline CDR1 SGHVS, CDR2 FQNEAQ. The length of the CDR3 is 12 residues. Incomplete CDR3 DNA: TGTGCCAGCAGCCAGGGGGCCTATGGC. It translates to CASSQGAYG. The full-length CDR3 reads as CASSQGAYGYTF.

This clone was recorded many times. The read halts 3 residues ahead of the CDR3 end, with the missing end drawn from the germline J gene. The rearrangement links TRBV7-9 to TRBJ1-4, with 9 positions matching TRBD1. Germline V gives CDR1 SEHNR, CDR2 FQNEAQ (reference sequence). Trimming removed 6 bases from V and 5 bases from J; junction bases left unmatched: 7. The CDR3 spans 15 residues. This CDR3 is CASSAGQGLNEKLFF. CDR3 DNA, as far as it was read: TGTGCCAGCAGTGCTGGACAGGGGCTGAATGAAAAA.

This clone came up many times. The read finishes 3 residues shy of the CDR3 end, and the germline J gene is used to complete it. The J gene is TRBJ1-1, the V gene TRBV7-9; D unclear. V was cut by 1 base and J by 1 base, with 4 bases left in between. This CDR3 is built from 13 residues. Germline V lookup: CDR1 SEHNR, CDR2 FQNEAQ (reference sequence). CDR3 residues: CASSLDTNTEAFF. The covered CDR3 bases are TGTGCCAGCAGCTTAGACACGAACACTGAA.

This clone appeared many times. The read comes to an end 3 residues before the CDR3 does, leaving the germline J gene to fill in the end. The chain has TRBV12-3 or TRBV12-4 and TRBJ2-3; 10 nucleotides line up with TRBD2. Losses at the gene ends were 4 bases for V and 3 bases for J; bases not matched to a gene: 13. The CDR3 is 18 residues long. CDR3 DNA (partial): TGTGCCAGCAGTTCCACACGGACTAGCGGTCGTATGACAGATACG. It specifies CASSSTRTSGRMTDT. The full-length CDR3 reads as CASSSTRTSGRMTDTQYF.

In the case of this clone: The read finishes 3 residues shy of the CDR3 end, and the germline J gene is used to complete it. The V gene is TRBV18, the J gene TRBJ2-3; TRBD1 matches 7 bases. Germline loops: CDR1 KGHSH, CDR2 LQKENI. The CDR3 runs 14 residues. The CDR3 bases that were read are TGTGCCAGCTCAGCATACAGGGGACAAGAGACG. Its protein is CASSAYRGQET. The full CDR3 is CASSAYRGQETQYF.

This clone was counted many times. With the read ending 3 residues before the CDR3 end, the germline J gene is used to fill in that end. The chain is built from TRBV7-8 and TRBJ2-3; maybe TRBD2 (6 bases). In germline, CDR1 is SGHVS, CDR2 FQNEAQ. V gave up 4 bases and J gave up 5 bases, with 10 bases separating them. The CDR3 runs to 13 residues. The CDR3 region is CASSWKAGDTQYF. The CDR3 bases that were read are TGTGCCAGCAGCTGGAAAGCGGGAGATACG.

This clone was counted many times. The sequenced fragment ends 3 residues before the CDR3 boundary, so the rest is inferred from the germline J gene. This sample also contains other DNA sequences that code for the same CDR3. This chain links TRBV7-2 with TRBJ1-1; D unresolved. The CDR3 is 13 residues long. Per germline, CDR1 SGHTA and CDR2 FQGNSA. The ends were cut back, 4 bases at V and 1 base at J, with 7 bases in the middle. The CDR3: CASSSQKNTEAFF. The covered CDR3 bases are TGTGCCAGCAGCTCCCAGAAGAACACTGAA.

This clone was seen many times. The CDR3 end is not reached by the read, which stops 3 residues before it; the germline J gene fills it in. The V gene is TRBV14, the J gene TRBJ1-1; D is undetermined. Trimming took off 4 bases at V and 6 bases at J, with 9 bases between the two ends. CDR1 and CDR2 (germline): SGHDN, FVKESK. The CDR3 has 12 amino acids. CDR3: CASSLVVAEAFF. Partial CDR3 DNA: TGTGCCAGCAGCCTAGTAGTCGCTGAA. Variable domain in full (rest from reference TRBV14 and TRBJ1-1): EAGVTQFPSHSVIEKGQTVTLRCDPISGHDNLYWYRRVMGKEIKFLLHFVKESKQDESGMPNNRFLAERTGGTYSTLKVQPAELEDSGVYFCASSLVVAEAFFGQGTRLTVV.

In this sample, this clone turned up many times. The CDR3 end is not reached by the read, which stops 3 residues before it; the germline J gene fills it in. The J gene is TRBJ1-2, the V gene TRBV20-1; D ambiguous. The length of the CDR3 is 13 residues. Looked up from germline, CDR1 is DFQATT and CDR2 is SNEGSKA (reference sequence). The CDR3 sequence: CSAPPGNSMGYTF. Partial CDR3 DNA: TGCAGTGCCCCCCCGGGGAATTCAATGGGC.

This clone has at least ten counts. The read ends 3 residues before the CDR3 terminus; that terminus is restored from the germline J gene. The chain couples TRBV5-1 to TRBJ2-3; 11 nucleotides match TRBD2. Looked up from germline, CDR1 is SGHRS and CDR2 is YFSETQ. With 2 bases clipped from V and 0 bases from J, the junction kept 2 bases outside the gene matches. The CDR3 runs 16 residues. The CDR3 sequence: CASSLGTSGSTDTQYF. The covered CDR3 bases are TGCGCCAGCAGCTTAGGGACTAGCGGAAGCACAGATACG.

This clone has more than one count but fewer than ten. The read stops 3 residues short of the end of the CDR3; the missing end is completed from the germline J gene. The chain recombines TRBV11-3 with TRBJ2-7; 8 bases are a match to TRBD2. Germline CDR1 and CDR2: SGHNT and YENEEA. V lost 4 bases and J lost 5; bases outside the gene matches: 7. The CDR3 has 14 amino acids. CDR3 DNA, as far as it was read: TGTGCCAGCAGCTGGGTAGCGGGAAACGACGAG. Its protein is CASSWVAGNDE. The full CDR3 protein reads CASSWVAGNDEQYF.

As regards this clone: With the read ending 3 residues before the CDR3 end, the germline J gene is used to fill in that end. The chain joins TRBV6-1 to TRBJ2-6, with 7 bases that match TRBD1. Germline V gene data show CDR1 as MNHNS and CDR2 as SASEGT. The ends lost 1 base at V and 4 bases at J; junction bases unmatched: 10. This CDR3 has 18 amino acids. Incomplete CDR3 DNA: TGTGCCAGCAGTGAAGGGAGAAAGGGGGCCATGGGGGCCAACGTC. Encoded protein: CASSEGRKGAMGANV. The entire CDR3 reads CASSEGRKGAMGANVLTF.

This clone was picked up a small number of times. The read comes to an end 3 residues before the CDR3 does, leaving the germline J gene to fill in the end. The rearrangement links TRBV11-1 to TRBJ1-6; 8 positions agree with TRBD1. This CDR3 contains 15 residues. Germline CDR1 is SGHAT and CDR2 is FQDESV (reference sequence). Incomplete CDR3 DNA: TGTGCCAGCAGCTCACCGAATTCAGGGGGCGCGGCC. Protein product: CASSSPNSGGAA. The entire CDR3 reads CASSSPNSGGAALHF.

In its sample, this clone was seen many times. The CDR3 reads CAWRNSGGTEAFF. The sequenced CDR3 bases are TGTGCCTGGAGGAACTCGGGGGGCACTGAA. This chain links TRBV30 with TRBJ1-1, with a weak D call TRBD1 (5 bases). The read terminates 3 residues ahead of where the CDR3 ends, so the germline J gene completes it. CDR3 length: 13 residues. Trimming cost V 3 bases and J 4 bases, with 12 bases left between them. CDR1 and CDR2 from the germline V gene are GTSNPN and SVGIG (reference sequence).

The sample holds many counts of this clone. The read ends 3 residues before the CDR3 terminus; that terminus is restored from the germline J gene. The genes are TRBV10-3 and TRBJ2-7, with 10 bases identical to TRBD1. This CDR3 spans 12 amino acids. Per the germline V gene, CDR1 is ENHRY and CDR2 is SYGVKD. V lost 10 bases, J lost 3 bases, and 3 bases stayed unmatched. The CDR3 loop reads CATRDRGYEQYF. The sequenced part of the CDR3 DNA is TGTGCCACCCGGGACAGGGGCTACGAG.

This clone was found many times. CDR3 DNA, as far as it was read: TGTGCCAGCACCTTTAGGGGTAGCGGGAGGTACGAAAAA. Translated: CASTFRGSGRYEK. The whole CDR3 sequence is CASTFRGSGRYEKLFF. The chain is built from TRBV28 and TRBJ1-4; the D gene is possibly TRBD1 (5 bases). Sequencing ends 3 residues short of the CDR3 end; the germline J gene provides the rest. Trimming cost V 7 bases and J 8 bases, with 23 bases left between them. This CDR3 has 16 residues. Germline lookup yields CDR1 MDHEN and CDR2 SYDVKM.